This T cell receptor beta chain was sequenced during a study of shared clonotypes between healthy human individuals. The wider study: Donor ages ranged 18 to 49 years: a couple of women, three men. Notes on the study in general: Estimated clonotype richness was generally higher in naive than memory subsets.

The germline V gene has CDR1 LNHNV and CDR2 YYDKDF (reference sequence). The V end was cut by 2 bases, the J end by 6 bases, with 13 bases between. The CDR3 contains 14 residues. TCRdb keeps only in-frame clones here, not all; method: immunoSEQ multiplex PCR. The sample records 2 million to 2.5 million clones, over 90% being singletons. Recent acute infections and vaccinations were absent in the healthy HIV-negative adult donors. Note on this clone: Its antigen is currently unknown.

The rearrangement links TRBV15 to TRBJ1-2, with a weak D call TRBD1 (6 bases). The sequenced sample consisted of naive CD4+ T cells from PBMCs. The subset: CD45RA+ positively selected. The source is a man younger than 35 in good health. Some clones in this sample may be carry-over from other donors' samples. CDR3 region: CATSRPQGNHGYTF. Written as DNA, the CDR3 is TGTGCCACCAGCAGACCCCAGGGGAACCATGGCTACACCTTC.